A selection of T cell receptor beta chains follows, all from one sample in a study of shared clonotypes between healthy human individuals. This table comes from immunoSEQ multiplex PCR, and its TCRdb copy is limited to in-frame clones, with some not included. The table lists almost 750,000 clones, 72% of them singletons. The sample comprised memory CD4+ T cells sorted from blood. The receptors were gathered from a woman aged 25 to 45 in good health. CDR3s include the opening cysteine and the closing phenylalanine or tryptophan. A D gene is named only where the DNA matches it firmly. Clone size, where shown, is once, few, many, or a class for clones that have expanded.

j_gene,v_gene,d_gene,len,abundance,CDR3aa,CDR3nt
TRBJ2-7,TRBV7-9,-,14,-,CASSSRDGPYEQYF,TGTGCCAGCAGCTCTCGGGACGGACCCTACGAGCAGTACTTC
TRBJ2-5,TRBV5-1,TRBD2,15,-,CASSIGTSGQETQYF,TGCGCCAGCAGCATAGGGACTAGCGGACAAGAGACCCAGTACTTC
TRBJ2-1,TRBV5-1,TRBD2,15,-,CASSLVLAGLGEQFF,TGCGCCAGCAGCTTGGTTCTAGCGGGATTAGGTGAGCAGTTCTTC
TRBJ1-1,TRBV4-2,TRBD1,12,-,CASSLSDRVAFF,TGTGCCAGCAGCCTCTCGGACAGGGTGGCTTTCTTT
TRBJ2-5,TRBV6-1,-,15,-,CASRRDGSNQETQYF,TGTGCCAGCAGGAGGGACGGATCAAACCAAGAGACCCAGTACTTC
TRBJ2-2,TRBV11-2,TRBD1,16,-,CASTPRRQGAVGELFF,TGTGCCAGCACCCCTCGTAGGCAGGGGGCGGTCGGGGAGCTGTTTTTT
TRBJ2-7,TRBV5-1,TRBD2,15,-,CASSPTSGLSYEQYF,TGCGCCAGCAGCCCGACCTCGGGACTAAGTTACGAGCAGTACTTC
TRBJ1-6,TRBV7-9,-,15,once,CASSLDAVGVSPLHF,TGTGCCAGCAGCTTAGATGCGGTGGGCGTCTCACCCCTCCACTTT
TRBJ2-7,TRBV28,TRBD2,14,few,CASSETSGRFEQYF,TGTGCCAGCAGTGAAACTAGCGGCCGATTCGAGCAGTACTTC
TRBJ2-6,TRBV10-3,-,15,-,CATHSGGSGANVLTF,TGTGCCACCCACTCCGGCGGGTCTGGGGCCAACGTCCTGACTTTC
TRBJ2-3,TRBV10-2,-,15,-,CASSESNRPGDTQYF,TGCGCCAGCAGTGAGTCGAATAGGCCTGGAGATACGCAGTATTTT
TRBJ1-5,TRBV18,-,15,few,CASSPLGEGNQPQHF,TGTGCCAGCTCACCATTGGGGGAGGGCAATCAGCCCCAGCATTTT
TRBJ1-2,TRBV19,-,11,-,CASRSNYGYTF,TGTGCCAGTAGGAGTAACTATGGCTACACCTTC
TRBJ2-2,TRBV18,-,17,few,CASSPQRAGKQSGELFF,TGTGCCAGCTCACCACAGAGGGCAGGGAAACAGTCCGGGGAGCTGTTTTTT
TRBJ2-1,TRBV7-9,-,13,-,CASSFPPRGEQFF,TGTGCCAGCAGCTTCCCTCCCAGGGGTGAGCAGTTCTTC
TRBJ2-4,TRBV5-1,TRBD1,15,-,CASSLEGQGIRGLYF,TGCGCCAGCAGCTTGGAGGGACAGGGTATCCGGGGGTTGTACTTC
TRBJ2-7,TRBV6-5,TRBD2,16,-,CASSYSEGTSGSKQYF,TGTGCCAGCAGTTACTCTGAAGGGACTAGCGGGAGCAAGCAGTACTTC
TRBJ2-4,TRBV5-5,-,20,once,CASSLPAISRQPLAKNIQYF,TGTGCCAGCAGCTTGCCCGCTATAAGTAGGCAGCCTTTAGCCAAAAACATTCAGTACTTC
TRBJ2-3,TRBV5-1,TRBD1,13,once,CASSLQGPDTQYF,TGCGCCAGCAGCTTACAGGGGCCAGATACGCAGTATTTT
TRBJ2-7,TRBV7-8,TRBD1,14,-,CASSSRTGGYEQYF,TGTGCCAGCAGCTCCCGGACAGGGGGCTACGAGCAGTACTTC
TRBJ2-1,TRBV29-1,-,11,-,CSFRLLNEQFF,TGCAGCTTTCGTCTTCTCAATGAGCAGTTCTTC
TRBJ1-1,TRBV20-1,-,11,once,CSAEGNTEAFF,TGCAGTGCGGAGGGGAACACTGAAGCTTTCTTT
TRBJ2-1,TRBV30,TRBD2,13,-,CAWRGGRVDEQFF,TGTGCCTGGAGGGGCGGGAGGGTGGATGAGCAGTTCTTC
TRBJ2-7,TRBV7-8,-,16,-,CASSLEGGGPRYEQYF,TGTGCCAGCAGCTTAGAAGGGGGAGGGCCACGATACGAGCAGTACTTC
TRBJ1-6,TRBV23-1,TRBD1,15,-,CASSSGQDNNSPLHF,TGCGCCAGCAGCAGCGGACAGGACAATAATTCACCCCTCCACTTT
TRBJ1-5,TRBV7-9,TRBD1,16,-,CAIPPGQGGSNQPQHF,TGTGCCATCCCCCCGGGACAGGGAGGTAGCAATCAGCCCCAGCATTTT